These 26 T cell receptor beta chains came from one sample sequenced in a study of blood T cell repertoires in COVID-19. Method: immunoSEQ multiplex PCR; TCRdb's copy keeps in-frame clones and lacks some. Among about 150,000 clones listed, roughly 80% were seen once. The sample was peripheral blood. Every receptor here comes from a man aged 60 to 69 with acute or convalescent COVID-19.

The chain employs TRBV29-1 and TRBJ1-2, with D maybe TRBD1 (5 bases). The CDR3 consists of 11 residues. Germline V gene sequence: CDR1 SQVTM, CDR2 ANQGSEA. Trimming shortened V by 7 bases and J by 3 bases, and 9 bases separated the two germline ends. The CDR3, as DNA: TGCAGCGCCGGGGGTGACTATGGCTACACCTTC. Protein sequence: CSAGGDYGYTF.

The rearrangement uses TRBV7-3 and TRBJ2-1; TRBD2 matches at 12 bases. The V gene's germline CDR1 is SGHTA and CDR2 FQGTGA. There are 16 residues in the CDR3. With 5 bases clipped from V and 6 bases from J, the junction kept 8 bases outside the gene matches. This CDR3 reads CASSLWTSGKSNEQFF. In nucleotides, the CDR3 is TGTGCCAGCAGCCTTTGGACTAGCGGGAAGTCCAATGAGCAGTTCTTC.

V gene TRBV4-3 combines with J gene TRBJ2-7; 7 bases are a match to TRBD2. The CDR3 extends over 15 amino acids. V was pared by 3 bases and J by 2 bases, with 7 bases of the junction left unmatched. Germline V gives CDR1 LGHNA, CDR2 YSLEER. The CDR3 DNA reads TGCGCCAGCAGCCAGGAACTAGCGCGCGCCTACGAGCAGTACTTC. Translating it yields CASSQELARAYEQYF.

J is TRBJ2-1 and V is TRBV6-2 or TRBV6-3; weak D call: TRBD2 (6 bases). Germline-derived CDR1 and CDR2 are MNHEY and SVGEGT. The CDR3 is 14 amino acids. V was trimmed by 5 bases and J by 6 bases, leaving 14 bases between them. The CDR3 DNA is TGTGCCAGCAGTCGGCTCGCCGGGAGCAATGAGCAGTTCTTC. Amino acid sequence: CASSRLAGSNEQFF.

The V and J genes are TRBV2 and TRBJ1-1, with D possibly being TRBD1 (6 bases). Trimming stripped 5 bases from V and 4 bases from J, with 11 bases between. In germline, CDR1 is SNHLY, CDR2 FYNNEI. There are 13 residues in the CDR3. Here the CDR3 DNA reads TGTGCCAGCAGTAGACAGGAAGTCACTGAAGCTTTCTTT. Amino acids: CASSRQEVTEAFF.

This chain uses TRBV5-1 with TRBJ1-6; 7 nucleotides align to TRBD1. This CDR3 region has 15 residues. The ends lost 2 bases at V and 10 bases at J; junction bases unmatched: 9. Germline values: CDR1 SGHRS, CDR2 YFSETQ. Here the CDR3 DNA reads TGCGCCAGCAGCTTAACAGGGGATCGGCAGTCACCCCTCCACTTT. This encodes CASSLTGDRQSPLHF.

V and J are TRBV24-1 and TRBJ2-1; 7 bases align to TRBD2. The CDR3 spans 14 residues. Germline-derived CDR1 and CDR2 are KGHDR and SFDVKD. V lost 5 bases to trimming and J lost 3 bases; unmatched junction nucleotides: 3. This chain's CDR3 is CATSGAGLYNEQFF. DNA of the CDR3: TGTGCCACCAGTGGAGCGGGACTCTACAATGAGCAGTTCTTC.

This sequence joins TRBV2 and TRBJ1-2; 8 bases are shared with TRBD1. CDR1 is SNHLY, CDR2 FYNNEI, per germline. The CDR3 loop spans 14 amino acids. V trimming: 7 bases; J trimming: 6 bases; junction bases outside the gene matches: 10. Here the CDR3 DNA reads TGTGCCAGCACCACAGGGGGGGGCTATAATGGCTACACCTTC. It translates to CASTTGGGYNGYTF.

The rearrangement uses TRBV24-1 and TRBJ2-3; 14 bases are shared with TRBD2. Trimming took 10 bases from V and 0 from J; bases not matched to a gene: 8. The V gene's germline CDR1 is KGHDR and CDR2 SFDVKD. The CDR3 runs 17 residues. CDR3 sequence reads: CATPGTSGSGSTDTQYF. In DNA, the CDR3 is TGTGCCACGCCCGGGACTAGCGGGAGTGGGAGCACAGATACGCAGTATTTT.

The count of this clone is one. The chain carries TRBV11-3 and TRBJ2-7; D is perhaps TRBD2 (5 bases). This CDR3 is 13 amino acids long. V dropped 4 bases and J dropped 5 bases, with 12 bases sitting between them. Germline-derived CDR1 and CDR2 are SGHNT and YENEEA. CDR3: CASSWNSGDEQYF. Here the CDR3 DNA reads TGTGCCAGCAGCTGGAACAGCGGCGACGAGCAGTACTTC.

V and J are TRBV7-9 and TRBJ1-1; 7 positions agree with TRBD1. Germline-derived CDR1 and CDR2 are SEHNR and FQNEAQ (reference sequence). Trimming at V came to 5 bases and at J to 5 bases, leaving 8 bases not matched to a gene. The length of the CDR3 is 14 residues. CDR3 DNA sequence: TGTGCCAGCAGCCTCCGACAGGGTGGGACTGAAGCTTTCTTT. Translation: CASSLRQGGTEAFF.

The chain links TRBV28 to TRBJ1-2; D is perhaps TRBD1 (6 bases). The CDR3 totals 13 residues. V lost 4 bases to trimming and J lost 2 bases, with 8 bases between them. CDR1 is MDHEN and CDR2 is SYDVKM in the germline V gene. The CDR3 spells CASSSGTNYGYTF. The DNA for the CDR3 is TGTGCCAGCAGTTCCGGGACAAACTATGGCTACACCTTC.

The chain joins TRBV4-3 to TRBJ2-5, with D possibly TRBD1 on 5 matching bases. The germline V gene has CDR1 LGHNA and CDR2 YSLEER. The germline V and J ends were trimmed by 5 bases and 2 bases, with 15 bases remaining between them. This CDR3 is built from 15 residues. The CDR3 DNA reads as TGCGCCAGCAGCTTAGGGGCAGGCACGCAAGAGACCCAGTACTTC. Protein sequence: CASSLGAGTQETQYF.

This chain connects TRBV7-2 to TRBJ2-3, with D possibly TRBD1 on 6 matching bases. The germline gives CDR1 SGHTA, CDR2 FQGNSA. Trimming removed 3 bases from V and 2 bases from J, with 12 bases in between. The CDR3 is 15 amino acids. DNA of the CDR3: TGTGCCAGCAGCTTGGTACAGGGTACCACAGATACGCAGTATTTT. Amino acids: CASSLVQGTTDTQYF.

The V call is TRBV2, the J call TRBJ1-5; 7 nucleotides line up with TRBD1. Germline V gene lookup returns CDR1 SNHLY and CDR2 FYNNEI. J lost 1 base, V lost 6 bases, and 3 bases had no gene match. There are 14 residues in the CDR3. The CDR3 region is CASSRGQSNQPQHF. The CDR3 DNA is TGTGCCAGCAGCCGGGGACAGAGCAATCAGCCCCAGCATTTT.

The CDR3 here is CASSQLTGSLATNEKLFF. The CDR3 bases are TGTGCCAGCAGCCAACTGACAGGGAGTCTGGCAACTAATGAAAAACTGTTTTTT. This chain links TRBV5-5 with TRBJ1-4; the match to TRBD1 covers 7 bases. The CDR3 spans 18 residues. Germline loops: CDR1 SGHKS, CDR2 YYEKEE (reference sequence). With V trimmed by 4 bases and J by 0 bases, 12 bases remained unmatched.

The rearrangement links TRBV6-2 or TRBV6-3 to TRBJ1-6; D uncertain. Germline assignment: CDR1 MNHEY and CDR2 SVGEGT. The CDR3 runs to 13 residues. V lost 2 bases and J 8 bases, leaving 7 bases between the germline ends. The CDR3 is CASSYVFDSPLHF. CDR3 coding DNA: TGTGCCAGCAGTTACGTCTTCGATTCACCCCTCCACTTT.

The J gene is TRBJ1-1, the V gene TRBV28; TRBD1 agrees at 8 bases. CDR3 size: 14 residues. Trimming removed 6 bases from V and 0 bases from J; junction bases left unmatched: 3. CDR1 and CDR2 from the germline V gene are MDHEN and SYDVKM. The CDR3 reads CASRTDRVNTEAFF. CDR3 in DNA: TGTGCCAGCAGGACGGACAGGGTGAACACTGAAGCTTTCTTT. Filled out from reference TRBV28 and TRBJ1-1, the complete variable domain reads DVKVTQSSRYLVKRTGEKVFLECVQDMDHENMFWYRQDPGLGLRLIYFSYDVKMKEKGDIPEGYSVSREKKERFSLILESASTNQTSMYLCASRTDRVNTEAFFGQGTRLTVV.

This CDR3 reads CASSISQETQYF. The CDR3 DNA reads as TGTGCCAGTAGCATTTCTCAAGAGACCCAGTACTTC. The chain recombines TRBV2 with TRBJ2-5; unclear D gene. Germline V gives CDR1 SNHLY, CDR2 FYNNEI. The CDR3 is 12 amino acids. V lost 9 bases and J 2 bases, leaving 10 bases between the germline ends.

The genes are TRBV19 and TRBJ1-5; TRBD1 might be the D (6 bases). The CDR3 spans 15 residues. Between the trimmed V and J ends, which lost 7 bases and 4 bases, there was a span of 17 bases. Germline lookup yields CDR1 LNHDA and CDR2 SQIVND (reference sequence). As DNA, the CDR3 is TGTGCCAGTACCGTAGGACAAAGGGGGAATCAGCCCCAGCATTTT. This encodes CASTVGQRGNQPQHF.

The DNA of the CDR3 is TGTGCCAGCAGCCCCGCGGGCAACTCCTATAATTCACCCCTCCACTTT. This codes for CASSPAGNSYNSPLHF. The chain links TRBV5-8 to TRBJ1-6; no clear D gene. The CDR3 is made up of 16 amino acids. The germline V gene has CDR1 SGHTS and CDR2 YDEGEE. Between the trimmed V and J ends, which lost 4 bases and 0 bases, there was a span of 11 bases.

V is TRBV3-1 (or the pseudogene TRBV3-2) and J is TRBJ1-2; 7 nucleotides agree with TRBD1. The CDR3 has 15 residues. The germline CDR1 and CDR2 sequences are LGHDT and YNNKEL (reference sequence). V dropped 4 bases and J dropped 4; count of bases not matched to a gene: 9. As DNA, the CDR3 is TGTGCCAGCAGCCTGGGACAGCGGCGAACCTATGGCTACACCTTC. Translation: CASSLGQRRTYGYTF.

The chain uses TRBV29-1 and TRBJ2-5, with 7 nucleotides matching TRBD1. Germline CDR1 reads SQVTM; CDR2 reads ANQGSEA. This CDR3 contains 13 residues. The V segment lost 8 bases and the J segment 1 base; nucleotides outside the gene matches: 7. CDR3 in DNA: TGCAGCAGCTGGGACAGACCCCAAGAGACCCAGTACTTC. Amino acid sequence: CSSWDRPQETQYF.

The rearrangement joins TRBV18 to TRBJ1-5; no clear D. The CDR3 spans 13 residues. CDR1 and CDR2 from the germline V gene are KGHSH and LQKENI. The V and J ends lost 6 bases and 5 bases respectively, with 11 bases between them. CDR3 loop: CASSLTVDQPQHF. Here the CDR3 DNA reads TGTGCCAGCTCCCTCACAGTTGATCAGCCCCAGCATTTT.

This clone was picked up a small number of times. The J gene is TRBJ1-2, the V gene TRBV7-9; no reliable D call. Per the germline V gene, CDR1 is SEHNR and CDR2 is FQNEAQ (reference sequence). This CDR3 is 13 amino acids long. Between the trimmed V and J ends, which lost 1 base and 5 bases, there was a span of 8 bases. This chain's CDR3 is CASSLEGEYGYTF. The DNA for the CDR3 is TGTGCCAGCAGCTTAGAGGGAGAATATGGCTACACCTTC. Full variable domain (remainder filled in from reference TRBV7-9 and TRBJ1-2): DTGVSQNPRHKITKRGQNVTFRCDPISEHNRLYWYRQTLGQGPEFLTYFQNEAQLEKSRLLSDRFSAERPKGSFSTLEIQRTEQGDSAMYLCASSLEGEYGYTFGSGTRLTVV.

This rearrangement joins TRBV28 to TRBJ2-2, with 11 bases identical to TRBD1. The CDR3 has 15 residues. The germline V gene encodes CDR1 MDHEN and CDR2 SYDVKM. The J segment lost 5 bases and the V segment lost 4 bases, leaving 3 bases of the junction unmatched. The CDR3 coding sequence is TGTGCCAGCAGTTCCGGGACAGGGGGGACCGGGGAGCTGTTTTTT. Amino acids: CASSSGTGGTGELFF. The full variable domain, its missing parts supplied by reference TRBV28 and TRBJ2-2, is DVKVTQSSRYLVKRTGEKVFLECVQDMDHENMFWYRQDPGLGLRLIYFSYDVKMKEKGDIPEGYSVSREKKERFSLILESASTNQTSMYLCASSSGTGGTGELFFGEGSRLTVL.